The following is a T cell receptor (beta chain) sequence with its context. The antigen it binds to is not known. Per-base qualities were not stored, and no clone one base away is much larger. At the DNA level, this CDR3 is encoded by other sequences in the same sample as well. Whole blood was collected in K2EDTA tubes by collaborating institutions according to the institutions' own protocols. For TCRbeta analysis, collaborator samples were shipped as frozen whole blood, as isolated PBMCs, or as DNA extracted from either sample type. The data derive from a study of blood T cell repertoires in COVID-19 (dated by TCRdb to 2019 to 2021). Regarding the research as a whole: The collaborator samples originated in the United States, Italy and Spain and spanned the acute and convalescent phases of COVID-19. Samples came from the ongoing ImmuneRACE study (first 160 participants) plus 1,254 subjects from 6 global collaborators. The repertoires were released in a freely available public database meant as a resource for research on the immune response to SARS-CoV-2. The prospective study material was composed of cDNA or gDNA derived from T cells, B-cell-depleted T cells, or PBMCs. Where available, HLA class I and class II types were obtained from metadata supplied by the sample provider rather than from assay-based typing. The sample metadata nearly always contained a de-identified subject ID, COVID-19 status, age in years and sex. Subjects who had been exposed to COVID-19, were actively infected with it, or had recovered from it provided the deeply sampled blood TCRbeta repertoires that made up the dataset. Broad study findings and their caveats: How much clinical and demographic metadata was included differed by source and by participant, and the metadata was provided uncurated.

TCRbeta CDR3 regions were amplified from genomic DNA by means of the immunoSEQ Assay, a bias-controlled multiplex PCR. In the source study's methods: Nucleated cell counts per sample were estimated from amplification of reference gene primers within the assay. To quantify the absolute abundance of each unique TCRbeta CDR3 rearrangement, sequence reads were collapsed and filtered. For each sample, productive Simpson clonality was calculated as the square root of Simpson's diversity index over productive rearrangements. TCRdb provides this immuneACCESS table in a form limited to in-frame rearrangements. Some clones are lacking; in checked studies, under half of them reflect an unresolved V gene, and why the rest are absent is not known. V and J calls and clone size follow that table, whereas D and trimming were derived from the DNA. For this sample the table gives under 250,000 clones, of which more than 75% were detected only once. Approximately 13% of the sample rests with the top ten.

In the germline V gene, CDR1 corresponds to KGHSH and CDR2 to LQKENI. The CDR3 holds 13 amino acids from the cysteine to the phenylalanine. Left in the record is the CDR3 DNA by itself, 39 bases read in frame from the first base. V and J lose 2 bases and 3 bases, and a span of 8 bases separates them. This sequence originates from a man older than 75 with acute or convalescent COVID-19. The sequence is built from TRBV18 and TRBJ2-7; the D segment could be TRBD1, given 5 matching bases. The sample comprised peripheral blood. The CDR3 amino acid sequence is: CASSPRQGYEQYF. At the DNA level, the sequence is TGTGCCAGCTCACCAAGGCAGGGCTACGAGCAGTACTTC.